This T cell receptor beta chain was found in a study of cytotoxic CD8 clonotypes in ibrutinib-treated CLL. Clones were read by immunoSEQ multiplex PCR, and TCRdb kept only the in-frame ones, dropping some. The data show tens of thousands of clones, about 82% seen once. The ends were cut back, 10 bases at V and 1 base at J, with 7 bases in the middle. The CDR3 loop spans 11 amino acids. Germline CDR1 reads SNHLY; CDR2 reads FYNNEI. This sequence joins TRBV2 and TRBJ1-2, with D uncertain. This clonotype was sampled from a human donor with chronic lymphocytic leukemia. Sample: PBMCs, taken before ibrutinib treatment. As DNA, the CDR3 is TGTGCCATACAGATTAACTATGGCTACACCTTC. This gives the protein CAIQINYGYTF. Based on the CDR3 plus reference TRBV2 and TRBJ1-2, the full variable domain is EPEVTQTPSHQVTQMGQEVILRCVPISNHLYFYWYRQILGQKVEFLVSFYNNEISEKSEIFDDQFSVERPDGSNFTLKIRSTKLEDSAMYFCAIQINYGYTFGSGTRLTVV.